Given below is one T cell receptor beta chain in context. This CDR3 region has 8 residues. Germline CDR1 is DFQATT and CDR2 is SNEGSKA (reference sequence). The V end lost 5 bases, the J end lost 15 bases, and 8 bases lay between the germline ends. As processed by the authors: The assay estimated nucleated cells by amplifying reference gene primers. The table came from immunoSEQ multiplex PCR; TCRdb's copy has only in-frame clones and leaves some out. V and J calls and clone size follow that table, whereas D and trimming were derived from the DNA. The sample includes 35,000 or so clones, about nine tenths of them seen just once. The sample originates from a study of blood T cell repertoires in COVID-19. Whole-study context: COVID-19 samples collected from the United States, Italy and Spain covered acute and convalescent phases. T cells, B-cell-depleted T cells, or PBMCs provided the cDNA or gDNA that served as material.

This chain joins TRBV20-1 and TRBJ2-1; D not certain. The TCR comes from a human donor in a cohort sampled during active COVID-19. The sequencing sample was made of peripheral blood. CDR3 residues: CSAASGFF. The CDR3 nucleotides are TGCAGTGCTGCCTCGGGGTTCTTC.